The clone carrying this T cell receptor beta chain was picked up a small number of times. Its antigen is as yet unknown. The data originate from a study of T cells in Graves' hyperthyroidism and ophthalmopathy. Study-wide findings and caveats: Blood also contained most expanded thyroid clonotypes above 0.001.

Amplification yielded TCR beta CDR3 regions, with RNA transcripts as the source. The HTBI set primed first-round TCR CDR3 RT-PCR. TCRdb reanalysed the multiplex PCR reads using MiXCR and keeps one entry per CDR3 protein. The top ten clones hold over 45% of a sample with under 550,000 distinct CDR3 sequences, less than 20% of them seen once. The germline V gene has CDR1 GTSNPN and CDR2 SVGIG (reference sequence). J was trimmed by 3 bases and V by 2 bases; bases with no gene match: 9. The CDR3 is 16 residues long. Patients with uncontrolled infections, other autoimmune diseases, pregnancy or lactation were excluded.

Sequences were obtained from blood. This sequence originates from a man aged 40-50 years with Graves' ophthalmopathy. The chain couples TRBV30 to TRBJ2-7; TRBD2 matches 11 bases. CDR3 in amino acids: CAWSLGRLAGNYEQYF. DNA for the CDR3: TGTGCCTGGAGTCTAGGACGACTAGCGGGAAACTACGAGCAGTACTTC.